Listed here are 4 T cell receptor beta chains from one sample, sequenced in a study of OX40 agonist ivuxolimab in advanced cancers. The data were produced by immunoSEQ multiplex PCR, yet TCRdb's version contains in-frame clones alone and is incomplete. The profile shows some 79,000 clones, about 88% of them singletons. This material consisted of CD4+ or CD8+ T cells sorted from blood, taken in a trial of the OX40 agonist ivuxolimab. These receptors were obtained from an adult with an advanced solid tumor such as melanoma, head and neck, liver or kidney cancer.

The rearrangement links TRBV10-1 to TRBJ2-1; 12 nucleotides match TRBD2. The germline V gene has CDR1 WNHNN and CDR2 SYGVQD (reference sequence). The CDR3 loop spans 15 amino acids. The ends lost 5 bases at V and 3 bases at J; junction bases unmatched: 2. CDR3 bases: TGCGCCAGCAGTCCGACTAGCGGGGGCTACAATGAGCAGTTCTTC. Translation gives CASSPTSGGYNEQFF.

The rearrangement joins TRBV5-3 to TRBJ1-1; 10 bases agree with TRBD1. TRBV5-3 is classed as an ORF, of uncertain function. With V trimmed by 3 bases and J by 5 bases, 22 bases remained unmatched. The length of the CDR3 is 20 residues. The chain's CDR3 is CARSSRSRDRGGSISTEAFF. CDR3 nucleotide sequence: TGTGCCAGAAGCTCGAGAAGCAGGGACAGGGGAGGTTCTATTTCGACTGAAGCTTTCTTT.

The genes are TRBV7-2 and TRBJ2-1, with D possibly TRBD2 on 5 matching bases. The CDR3 runs 14 residues. Germline V gives CDR1 SGHTA, CDR2 FQGNSA. Trimming took 6 bases from V and 7 from J, leaving 16 bases between them. The CDR3 DNA follows: TGTGCCAGCAGTTCCGCTAGCTGGTGGAATGAGCAGTTCTTC. Translating gives CASSSASWWNEQFF.

The rearrangement links TRBV10-1 to TRBJ1-1; D uncertain. The CDR3 length is 13 residues. V was shortened by 6 bases and J by 2 bases, with 10 bases between the two germline ends. CDR1 is WNHNN and CDR2 is SYGVQD in the germline V gene (reference sequence). This CDR3 reads CASSEGINTEAFF. The CDR3 nucleotides read TGCGCCAGCAGCGAGGGTATCAACACTGAAGCTTTCTTT.